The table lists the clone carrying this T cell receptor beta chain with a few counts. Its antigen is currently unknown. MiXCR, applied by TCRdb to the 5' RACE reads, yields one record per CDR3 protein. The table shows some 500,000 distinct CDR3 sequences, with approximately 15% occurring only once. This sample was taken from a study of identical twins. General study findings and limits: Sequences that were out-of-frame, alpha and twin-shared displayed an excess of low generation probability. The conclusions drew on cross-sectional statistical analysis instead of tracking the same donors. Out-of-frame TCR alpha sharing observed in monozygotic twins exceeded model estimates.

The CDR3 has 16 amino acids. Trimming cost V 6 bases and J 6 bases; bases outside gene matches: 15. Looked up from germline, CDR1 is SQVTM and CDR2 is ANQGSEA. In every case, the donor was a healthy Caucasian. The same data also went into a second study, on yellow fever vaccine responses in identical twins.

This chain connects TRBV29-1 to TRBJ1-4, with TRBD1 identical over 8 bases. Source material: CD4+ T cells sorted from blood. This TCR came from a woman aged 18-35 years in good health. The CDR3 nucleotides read TGCAGCGTCGCTGGACAGGGAAAAACCGGGGATGAAAAACTGTTTTTT. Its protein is CSVAGQGKTGDEKLFF.